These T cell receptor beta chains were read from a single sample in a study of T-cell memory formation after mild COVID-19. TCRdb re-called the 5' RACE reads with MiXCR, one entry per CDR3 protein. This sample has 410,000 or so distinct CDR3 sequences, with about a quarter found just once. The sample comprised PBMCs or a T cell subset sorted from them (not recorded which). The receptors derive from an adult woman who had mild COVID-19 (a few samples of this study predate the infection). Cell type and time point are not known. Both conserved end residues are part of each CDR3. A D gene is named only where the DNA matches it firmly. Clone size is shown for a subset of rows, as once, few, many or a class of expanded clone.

CDR3aa: CASGAGPRDEQFF; CDR3nt: TGTGCCAGCGGTGCCGGGCCCAGGGATGAGCAGTTCTTC; v_gene: TRBV12-3/TRBV12-4; abundance: few; j_gene: TRBJ2-1; d_gene: .
CDR3aa: CATSRGRSTDTQYF; CDR3nt: TGTGCCACCAGCAGAGGACGGAGCACAGATACGCAGTATTTT; v_gene: TRBV15; abundance: once; j_gene: TRBJ2-3; d_gene: .
CDR3aa: CASSYSMGGADGYTF; CDR3nt: TGTGCCAGCAGTTACTCGATGGGGGGGGCGGATGGCTACACCTTC; v_gene: TRBV6-5; abundance: .; j_gene: TRBJ1-2; d_gene: .
CDR3aa: CASSFRQVEETQYF; CDR3nt: TGTGCCAGCAGCTTTAGGCAGGTAGAAGAGACCCAGTACTTC; v_gene: TRBV7-8; abundance: few; j_gene: TRBJ2-5; d_gene: .
CDR3aa: CASSDSTGSGANVLTF; CDR3nt: TGTGCCAGCAGTGACTCGACAGGCTCTGGGGCCAACGTCCTGACTTTC; v_gene: TRBV6-4; abundance: few; j_gene: TRBJ2-6; d_gene: .
CDR3aa: CASSVGLAGAYNEQFF; CDR3nt: TGTGCCAGCAGCGTAGGACTAGCTGGCGCCTACAATGAGCAGTTCTTC; v_gene: TRBV9; abundance: .; j_gene: TRBJ2-1; d_gene: TRBD2
CDR3aa: CASSLGTGPLRETQYF; CDR3nt: TGTGCCAGCTCCCTCGGGACAGGCCCCCTACGGGAGACCCAGTACTTC; v_gene: TRBV18; abundance: few; j_gene: TRBJ2-5; d_gene: TRBD1
CDR3aa: CSATPRRPEGYEQYF; CDR3nt: TGCAGTGCTACCCCTAGACGACCGGAGGGCTACGAGCAGTACTTC; v_gene: TRBV20-1; abundance: .; j_gene: TRBJ2-7; d_gene: .
CDR3aa: CASSRDMETQYF; CDR3nt: TGTGCCAGCAGCAGGGACATGGAGACCCAGTACTTC; v_gene: TRBV28; abundance: few; j_gene: TRBJ2-5; d_gene: .
CDR3aa: CASSMDSTEAFF; CDR3nt: TGCGCCAGCAGCATGGACAGCACTGAAGCTTTCTTT; v_gene: TRBV5-1; abundance: few; j_gene: TRBJ1-1; d_gene: .
CDR3aa: CASTSRTSGRDTQYF; CDR3nt: TGTGCCAGCACCTCAAGAACTAGCGGGCGGGATACGCAGTATTTT; v_gene: TRBV12-3/TRBV12-4; abundance: .; j_gene: TRBJ2-3; d_gene: TRBD2
CDR3aa: CASSYQGSSYEQYF; CDR3nt: TGTGCCAGCAGCTATCAGGGGAGCTCCTACGAGCAGTACTTC; v_gene: TRBV7-9; abundance: few; j_gene: TRBJ2-7; d_gene: .
CDR3aa: CASSLRGGDTDTQYF; CDR3nt: TGTGCCAGCAGTTTACGGGGGGGGGACACAGATACGCAGTATTTT; v_gene: TRBV12-3/TRBV12-4; abundance: .; j_gene: TRBJ2-3; d_gene: TRBD2
CDR3aa: CSVFTNSGNTIYF; CDR3nt: TGCAGCGTTTTCACTAACTCTGGAAACACCATATATTTT; v_gene: TRBV29-1; abundance: .; j_gene: TRBJ1-3; d_gene: .
CDR3aa: CSVESPGTRPTIYF; CDR3nt: TGCAGCGTTGAATCCCCCGGGACCCGACCCACCATATATTTT; v_gene: TRBV29-1; abundance: few; j_gene: TRBJ1-3; d_gene: .
CDR3aa: CASSHLGLADISYNEQFF; CDR3nt: TGTGCCAGCAGTCACCTCGGACTAGCGGACATCTCCTACAATGAGCAGTTCTTC; v_gene: TRBV12-3/TRBV12-4; abundance: few; j_gene: TRBJ2-1; d_gene: TRBD2
CDR3aa: CASSVLAGEGEQFF; CDR3nt: TGTGCCAGCAGTGTCCTAGCGGGAGAAGGGGAGCAGTTCTTC; v_gene: TRBV2; abundance: .; j_gene: TRBJ2-1; d_gene: TRBD2
CDR3aa: CASQQGPSGNTIYF; CDR3nt: TGCGCCAGCCAACAGGGACCCTCTGGAAACACCATATATTTT; v_gene: TRBV5-1; abundance: few; j_gene: TRBJ1-3; d_gene: .
CDR3aa: CASSSTQTSGRIYEQYF; CDR3nt: TGTGCCAGCAGTTCTACTCAGACTAGCGGGAGAATCTACGAGCAGTACTTC; v_gene: TRBV7-9; abundance: .; j_gene: TRBJ2-7; d_gene: TRBD2
CDR3aa: CASSLVGPSGSGDTQYF; CDR3nt: TGTGCCAGCAGCTTAGTAGGCCCTAGCGGGAGCGGCGATACGCAGTATTTT; v_gene: TRBV11-3; abundance: .; j_gene: TRBJ2-3; d_gene: TRBD2
CDR3aa: CSVEEARRDYSIQYF; CDR3nt: TGCAGCGTTGAAGAGGCCCGTCGGGACTACTCTATCCAGTACTTC; v_gene: TRBV29-1; abundance: few; j_gene: TRBJ2-5; d_gene: TRBD2
CDR3aa: CASSLGALKDYGYTF; CDR3nt: TGTGCCAGCAGTTTGGGGGCCCTGAAGGACTATGGCTACACCTTC; v_gene: TRBV12-3/TRBV12-4; abundance: few; j_gene: TRBJ1-2; d_gene: .
CDR3aa: CASSSPTSLQTSF; CDR3nt: TGTGCCAGCAGCTCACCTACTAGCCTCCAGACCTCCTTC; v_gene: TRBV11-2; abundance: many; j_gene: TRBJ2-1; d_gene: .
CDR3aa: CASSPHGQVPDTQYF; CDR3nt: TGTGCCAGCAGCCCACACGGACAGGTCCCAGATACGCAGTATTTT; v_gene: TRBV28; abundance: .; j_gene: TRBJ2-3; d_gene: TRBD1
CDR3aa: CASSSGGPNTEAFF; CDR3nt: TGCGCCAGCAGCTCGGGGGGCCCGAACACTGAAGCTTTCTTT; v_gene: TRBV5-1; abundance: .; j_gene: TRBJ1-1; d_gene: .
CDR3aa: CATSLGLRKFF; CDR3nt: TGCGCCACTTCGCTCGGGCTAAGGAAGTTCTTC; v_gene: TRBV4-1; abundance: .; j_gene: TRBJ2-1; d_gene: .
CDR3aa: CAWSEGAVPHEQFF; CDR3nt: TGTGCCTGGAGCGAAGGGGCCGTCCCCCATGAGCAGTTCTTC; v_gene: TRBV30; abundance: .; j_gene: TRBJ2-1; d_gene: .
CDR3aa: CATPWEFF; CDR3nt: TGTGCCACCCCCTGGGAGTTCTTC; v_gene: TRBV7-3; abundance: many; j_gene: TRBJ2-1; d_gene: .
CDR3aa: CASSFRIQGDEQYF; CDR3nt: TGCGCCAGCAGCTTCCGAATCCAGGGTGACGAGCAGTACTTC; v_gene: TRBV5-1; abundance: .; j_gene: TRBJ2-7; d_gene: .
CDR3aa: CATGLAGYNEQFF; CDR3nt: TGTGCCACTGGACTAGCGGGGTACAATGAGCAGTTCTTC; v_gene: TRBV10-3; abundance: .; j_gene: TRBJ2-1; d_gene: TRBD2
CDR3aa: CSARVPSNEQFF; CDR3nt: TGCAGTGCTAGAGTCCCGAGCAATGAGCAGTTCTTC; v_gene: TRBV20-1; abundance: .; j_gene: TRBJ2-1; d_gene: .
CDR3aa: CARQGQGYNEQFF; CDR3nt: TGTGCCAGGCAGGGACAGGGTTACAATGAGCAGTTCTTC; v_gene: TRBV7-9; abundance: few; j_gene: TRBJ2-1; d_gene: TRBD1
CDR3aa: CSIEEGPPGQFF; CDR3nt: TGCAGCATCGAGGAGGGACCTCCTGGGCAGTTCTTC; v_gene: TRBV29-1; abundance: few; j_gene: TRBJ2-1; d_gene: .
CDR3aa: CASSLSAGGSVGTQYF; CDR3nt: TGTGCCAGCAGCTTAAGTGCGGGAGGGAGTGTAGGGACCCAGTACTTC; v_gene: TRBV7-2; abundance: few; j_gene: TRBJ2-5; d_gene: TRBD2
CDR3aa: CSARDTGPANHNEQFF; CDR3nt: TGCAGTGCTAGAGACACCGGGCCGGCTAACCACAATGAGCAGTTCTTC; v_gene: TRBV20-1; abundance: .; j_gene: TRBJ2-1; d_gene: .
CDR3aa: CASSLDSGNTIYF; CDR3nt: TGTGCCAGCAGCTTGGACTCTGGAAACACCATATATTTT; v_gene: TRBV7-3; abundance: few; j_gene: TRBJ1-3; d_gene: .
CDR3aa: CASSSVGAGGPRETQYF; CDR3nt: TGTGCCAGCAGCTCAGTCGGAGCGGGGGGGCCCCGGGAGACCCAGTACTTC; v_gene: TRBV12-3/TRBV12-4; abundance: few; j_gene: TRBJ2-5; d_gene: TRBD2
CDR3aa: CASSLGAPIQETQYF; CDR3nt: TGTGCCAGCAGCCTAGGGGCGCCCATCCAAGAGACCCAGTACTTC; v_gene: TRBV7-2; abundance: .; j_gene: TRBJ2-5; d_gene: .
CDR3aa: CSARGGGRDLWKGNQPQHF; CDR3nt: TGCAGTGCTAGAGGGGGGGGCAGGGATCTTTGGAAGGGCAATCAGCCCCAGCATTTT; v_gene: TRBV20-1; abundance: few; j_gene: TRBJ1-5; d_gene: .
CDR3aa: CASSQERAGPQAF; CDR3nt: TGTGCCAGCAGCCAAGAACGAGCGGGTCCCCAGGCCTTC; v_gene: TRBV14; abundance: .; j_gene: TRBJ2-7; d_gene: .
CDR3aa: CASSVRQGGVDEKLFF; CDR3nt: TGTGCCAGCAGCGTCCGACAGGGAGGAGTCGATGAAAAACTGTTTTTT; v_gene: TRBV9; abundance: .; j_gene: TRBJ1-4; d_gene: TRBD1
CDR3aa: CASVLGTGGITEAFF; CDR3nt: TGTGCCAGCGTTTTGGGCACAGGGGGCATCACTGAAGCTTTCTTT; v_gene: TRBV7-9; abundance: few; j_gene: TRBJ1-1; d_gene: TRBD1
CDR3aa: CASSLGQGNTDTQYF; CDR3nt: TGTGCCAGCAGCTTAGGACAGGGGAACACAGATACGCAGTATTTT; v_gene: TRBV7-6; abundance: .; j_gene: TRBJ2-3; d_gene: TRBD1
CDR3aa: CASSDGTGGGF; CDR3nt: TGTGCCAGCAGTGACGGGACAGGGGGAGGATTC; v_gene: TRBV6-2/TRBV6-3; abundance: .; j_gene: TRBJ2-7; d_gene: TRBD1
CDR3aa: CASSHKEGINEKLFF; CDR3nt: TGCGCCAGCAGTCATAAAGAAGGGATAAATGAAAAACTGTTTTTT; v_gene: TRBV23-1; abundance: .; j_gene: TRBJ1-4; d_gene: .
CDR3aa: CASSLVRGITGELFF; CDR3nt: TGTGCCAGCAGCTTAGTTCGCGGGATCACCGGGGAGCTGTTTTTT; v_gene: TRBV7-8; abundance: .; j_gene: TRBJ2-2; d_gene: .
CDR3aa: CASSDTFYRGGEKLFF; CDR3nt: TGTGCCAGCAGTGACACTTTCTACAGGGGAGGGGAAAAACTGTTTTTT; v_gene: TRBV12-3/TRBV12-4; abundance: .; j_gene: TRBJ1-4; d_gene: TRBD1
CDR3aa: CASSYSMRSQPQHF; CDR3nt: TGTGCCAGCAGTTACTCTATGAGGTCTCAGCCCCAGCATTTT; v_gene: TRBV6-2/TRBV6-3; abundance: .; j_gene: TRBJ1-5; d_gene: .
CDR3aa: CASQDGANVLTF; CDR3nt: TGTGCCTCCCAGGATGGGGCCAACGTCCTGACTTTC; v_gene: TRBV19; abundance: .; j_gene: TRBJ2-6; d_gene: .
CDR3aa: CAWRIMRTGRFGNTIYF; CDR3nt: TGTGCCTGGCGAATTATGCGGACAGGGCGCTTTGGGAACACCATATATTTT; v_gene: TRBV30; abundance: .; j_gene: TRBJ1-3; d_gene: TRBD1
CDR3aa: CSVKLTGGHYGYTF; CDR3nt: TGCAGCGTAAAACTGACAGGGGGCCACTATGGCTACACCTTC; v_gene: TRBV29-1; abundance: .; j_gene: TRBJ1-2; d_gene: TRBD1
CDR3aa: CAISDRDREPFF; CDR3nt: TGTGCCATCAGTGATCGAGACAGGGAGCCGTTCTTC; v_gene: TRBV10-3; abundance: many; j_gene: TRBJ2-1; d_gene: TRBD1
CDR3aa: CASGRGAVEETQYF; CDR3nt: TGTGCCAGCGGTCGGGGGGCCGTGGAAGAGACCCAGTACTTC; v_gene: TRBV12-3/TRBV12-4; abundance: .; j_gene: TRBJ2-5; d_gene: .
CDR3aa: CATSDPDSYKETQYF; CDR3nt: TGTGCCACCAGTGATCCTGACAGTTACAAAGAGACCCAGTACTTC; v_gene: TRBV24-1; abundance: .; j_gene: TRBJ2-5; d_gene: .
CDR3aa: CASRPSGLAGAGELFF; CDR3nt: TGTGCCAGCAGACCTTCGGGACTAGCGGGAGCGGGGGAGCTGTTTTTT; v_gene: TRBV6-6; abundance: .; j_gene: TRBJ2-2; d_gene: TRBD2
CDR3aa: CASSESGSGSLGDTQYF; CDR3nt: TGCGCCAGCAGTGAGTCGGGTAGCGGGTCACTCGGGGATACGCAGTATTTT; v_gene: TRBV10-2; abundance: .; j_gene: TRBJ2-3; d_gene: TRBD2
CDR3aa: CASKDSGRFTDTQYF; CDR3nt: TGTGCCAGCAAGGATAGCGGGAGGTTCACAGATACGCAGTATTTT; v_gene: TRBV28; abundance: .; j_gene: TRBJ2-3; d_gene: TRBD2
CDR3aa: CASSLEGSQRTQYF; CDR3nt: TGTGCCAGCAGCTTAGAGGGAAGCCAGAGGACCCAGTACTTC; v_gene: TRBV11-3; abundance: once; j_gene: TRBJ2-5; d_gene: .
CDR3aa: CASSDGQADYYGYTF; CDR3nt: TGTGCCAGCAGCGACGGACAGGCCGACTACTATGGCTACACCTTC; v_gene: TRBV6-1; abundance: few; j_gene: TRBJ1-2; d_gene: TRBD1
CDR3aa: CSARRGASYNEQFF; CDR3nt: TGCAGTGCACGACGCGGAGCCTCCTACAATGAGCAGTTCTTC; v_gene: TRBV20-1; abundance: .; j_gene: TRBJ2-1; d_gene: .